A single sample gave rise to the 27 T cell receptor beta chains below, sequenced in a study of blood T cell repertoires in COVID-19. The repertoire was sequenced with immunoSEQ multiplex PCR; TCRdb's copy has only in-frame clones and lacks some. The sample consists of about 300,000 clones, under 90% of them appearing once. Sequencing was carried out using peripheral blood. The receptors shown here come from a woman aged 25 to 39 with COVID-19, enrolled during active disease.

The chain recombines TRBV24-1 with TRBJ1-2, with D perhaps TRBD1 (5 bases). CDR3 length: 13 amino acids. The germline V gene encodes CDR1 KGHDR and CDR2 SFDVKD. V lost 2 bases, J lost 6 bases, and 9 bases lay in between. The chain's CDR3 is CATSDSRVHGYTF. CDR3 DNA sequence: TGTGCCACCAGTGATTCCAGGGTCCATGGCTACACCTTC.

The J gene is TRBJ1-5, the V gene TRBV2; a possible D gene is TRBD1 (5 bases). CDR3 length: 16 residues. Germline V gene data show CDR1 as SNHLY and CDR2 as FYNNEI. Deletions cut 3 bases from V and 1 base from J, with 13 bases between. CDR3 DNA sequence: TGTGCCAGCAGTGAGGTTGGGGGGTTGAGCAATCAGCCCCAGCATTTT. It codes for CASSEVGGLSNQPQHF.

The chain employs TRBV10-3 and TRBJ1-1, with 8 nucleotides matching TRBD1. The CDR3 covers 15 residues. In germline, CDR1 is ENHRY, CDR2 SYGVKD. With V trimmed by 10 bases and J by 6 bases, 16 bases remained unmatched. Here the CDR3 reads CATRGDTGGRSEAFF. The DNA for the CDR3 is TGTGCCACGAGAGGGGACACAGGGGGAAGATCTGAAGCTTTCTTT.

The rearrangement uses TRBV23-1 and TRBJ2-7, with 12 bases that match TRBD1. TRBV23-1 is an ORF for which the function is uncertain. V shed 6 bases and J 3 bases; nucleotides not matched to a gene: 6. The CDR3 runs to 15 residues. The CDR3 loop is CASRTRDRGHYEQYF. The CDR3 nucleotides are TGCGCCAGCAGAACCCGGGACAGGGGGCACTACGAGCAGTACTTC.

The chain joins TRBV30 to TRBJ1-1, with a possible D match to TRBD1 (6 bases). Trimming shortened V by 1 base and J by 4 bases, and 10 bases separated the two germline ends. The V gene's germline CDR1 is GTSNPN and CDR2 SVGIG (reference sequence). This CDR3 is built from 13 residues. The CDR3 sequence is CAWSGTARTEAFF. The CDR3 DNA sequence: TGTGCCTGGAGTGGGACAGCCCGCACTGAAGCTTTCTTT.

The chain links TRBV28 to TRBJ2-1; 8 bases line up with TRBD1. V shed 6 bases, J shed 4 bases, and the junction held 8 bases outside the gene matches. CDR3 length: 15 residues. Germline CDR1 and CDR2: MDHEN and SYDVKM. CDR3 loop: CASRAGQGGYNEQFF. The CDR3 bases are TGTGCCAGCAGGGCCGGACAGGGTGGGTACAATGAGCAGTTCTTC.

CDR3 in DNA: TGTGCCAGCGAAACAGGGGGTCTCTCCTACGAGCAGTACTTC. This sequence encodes CASETGGLSYEQYF. The V call is TRBV11-1, the J call TRBJ2-7; 8 bases are a match to TRBD1. Germline CDR1 and CDR2: SGHAT and FQDESV (reference sequence). This CDR3 contains 14 residues. Trimming took 8 bases from V and 0 from J; bases not matched to a gene: 6. The full variable domain, its missing parts supplied by reference TRBV11-1 and TRBJ2-7, is EAEVAQSPRYKITEKSQAVAFWCDPISGHATLYWYRQILGQGPELLVQFQDESVVDDSQLPKDRFSAERLKGVDSTLKIQPAELGDSAMYLCASETGGLSYEQYFGPGTRLTVT.

J is TRBJ1-1 and V is TRBV5-1; D call uncertain. From germline, CDR1 is SGHRS and CDR2 YFSETQ. The CDR3 has 16 residues. V was clipped by 0 bases and J by 0 bases, with 12 bases between them. CDR3 sequence (DNA): TGCGCCAGCAGCTTGGACTTCGGGGTCTTGAACACTGAAGCTTTCTTT. Residues: CASSLDFGVLNTEAFF.

V usage is TRBV4-1 and J usage is TRBJ1-2, with 7 bases identical to TRBD1. Unmatched junction bases numbered 12, after V lost 3 bases and J lost 5 bases. Germline V CDR1 and CDR2: MGHRA, YSYEKL. This CDR3 contains 16 residues. The CDR3 loop is CASSQSSFDRAYGYTF. The CDR3 nucleotides read TGCGCCAGCAGCCAGTCGTCATTTGACAGGGCTTATGGCTACACCTTC.

This sequence joins TRBV10-2 and TRBJ2-1; perhaps TRBD2 as D (6 bases). The V end was cut by 2 bases, the J end by 8 bases, with 10 bases between. The germline gives CDR1 WSHSY, CDR2 SAAADI. This CDR3 is 13 amino acids long. CDR3 DNA sequence: TGCGCCAGCAGTGAGGGGGAGGAGCATGAGCAGTTCTTC. Encoded protein: CASSEGEEHEQFF.

This rearrangement joins TRBV29-1 to TRBJ1-2, with unresolved D. The V gene lost 4 bases and the J gene lost 8 bases, with 11 bases spanning the gap. The germline V gene encodes CDR1 SQVTM and CDR2 ANQGSEA. This CDR3 is 11 amino acids long. This CDR3 reads CSVGPARGYTF. The CDR3, as DNA: TGCAGCGTTGGCCCCGCCAGGGGCTACACCTTC.

The V call is TRBV4-1, the J call TRBJ1-4; 7 bases are a match to TRBD1. This CDR3 region has 20 residues. In germline, CDR1 is MGHRA, CDR2 YSYEKL. With 2 bases clipped from V and 2 bases from J, the junction kept 17 bases outside the gene matches. The chain's CDR3 is CASSQSYSVRGRATNEKLFF. The CDR3 DNA reads as TGCGCCAGCAGCCAATCCTACAGTGTAAGGGGGCGGGCTACTAATGAAAAACTGTTTTTT.

The J gene is TRBJ1-6, the V gene TRBV25-1, with 7 bases identical to TRBD1. Germline CDR1 reads MGHDK; CDR2 reads SYGVNS. V shed 8 bases, J shed 0 bases, and the junction held 10 bases outside the gene matches. The CDR3 runs 17 residues. The CDR3: CASGETGHLSYNSPLHF. The CDR3 DNA reads TGTGCCAGCGGGGAGACAGGGCACCTCTCCTATAATTCACCCCTCCACTTT.

This chain joins TRBV9 and TRBJ1-1; 8 nucleotides align to TRBD1. Germline V CDR1 and CDR2: SGDLS, YYNGEE. The ends lost 4 bases at V and 2 bases at J; junction bases unmatched: 7. CDR3 size: 15 residues. For the CDR3, the DNA is TGTGCCAGCAGCACCGGACAGGGTTTTAACACTGAAGCTTTCTTT. It specifies CASSTGQGFNTEAFF.

The CDR3 region is CASSLGPEPTRGYTF. The CDR3 DNA is TGTGCCAGCAGCTTGGGTCCTGAACCAACTAGGGGCTACACCTTC. The chain joins TRBV5-6 to TRBJ1-2, with unresolved D. The CDR3 is made up of 15 amino acids. Germline loops: CDR1 SGHDT, CDR2 YYEEEE. Trimming removed 0 bases at V and 8 bases at J, with 17 bases between.

In its sample, this clone was seen once. CDR3 in DNA: TGTGCCAGCAGCGTAGGAGGGGGGACTAGGGGTAATGAGCAGTTCTTC. Translation: CASSVGGGTRGNEQFF. The chain employs TRBV9 and TRBJ2-1, with 8 positions matching TRBD2. The trim removed 0 bases at V and 7 bases at J, leaving 9 bases unmatched. Germline V gene sequence: CDR1 SGDLS, CDR2 YYNGEE. CDR3 size: 16 residues.

The CDR3 coding sequence is TGTGCCAGCAGTCCGGGACAGTTGTATGGCTACACCTTC. Its protein product is CASSPGQLYGYTF. The rearrangement uses TRBV12-3 or TRBV12-4 and TRBJ1-2; 7 bases align to TRBD1. The CDR3 is made up of 13 amino acids. V lost 5 bases to trimming and J lost 5 bases; unmatched junction nucleotides: 5.

V usage is TRBV11-2 and J usage is TRBJ2-3, with D uncertain. The ends were cut back, 1 base at V and 1 base at J, with 6 bases in the middle. CDR1 and CDR2 from the germline V gene are SGHAT and FQNNGV. CDR3 length equals 14 residues. CDR3 loop: CASSLVAGTDTQYF. CDR3 DNA: TGTGCCAGCAGCTTAGTGGCAGGCACAGATACGCAGTATTTT.

V usage is TRBV28 and J usage is TRBJ2-7; D is unresolved. The CDR3 length is 14 residues. The V gene lost 3 bases and the J gene lost 9 bases, with 18 bases spanning the gap. CDR1 and CDR2 from the germline V gene are MDHEN and SYDVKM. The DNA for the CDR3 is TGTGCCAGCAGTTTTTCCGAGCGCTTGGTAGGGCAGTACGTC. Translated: CASSFSERLVGQYV.

The chain joins TRBV9 to TRBJ2-3, with 7 bases identical to TRBD2. Germline lookup yields CDR1 SGDLS and CDR2 YYNGEE. V lost 4 bases and J lost 1; bases outside the gene matches: 9. The CDR3 spans 16 residues. In DNA form, the CDR3 reads TGTGCCAGCAGCTCCCCCCAGCGGGGAGGCACAGATACGCAGTATTTT. Translating gives CASSSPQRGGTDTQYF.

V gene TRBV4-2 combines with J gene TRBJ2-1; a weak D match, TRBD2 (6 bases). The CDR3 totals 15 residues. Germline-derived CDR1 and CDR2 are LGHNA and YNFKEQ. Trimming removed 1 base from V and 10 bases from J, with 17 bases in between. The CDR3 is CASSQGVRLAIEQFF. CDR3 bases: TGTGCCAGCAGCCAAGGAGTTCGGCTAGCGATAGAGCAGTTCTTC.

The V and J genes are TRBV28 and TRBJ2-7; TRBD1 matches at 10 bases. The CDR3 has 16 residues. J lost 7 bases, V lost 10 bases, and 19 bases had no gene match. Looked up from germline, CDR1 is MDHEN and CDR2 is SYDVKM. In nucleotides, the CDR3 is TGTGCCACCTGTCTCTCACCGGGACAGGGGTTTGGGGAGCAGTACGTC. Its translation is CATCLSPGQGFGEQYV.

This chain connects TRBV7-2 to TRBJ2-7; 7 bases are shared with TRBD1. Germline V CDR1 and CDR2: SGHTA, FQGNSA. The CDR3 extends over 13 amino acids. V dropped 6 bases and J dropped 3; count of bases not matched to a gene: 5. Here the CDR3 reads CASRPTGNYEQYF. CDR3 DNA sequence: TGTGCCAGCAGGCCGACAGGGAACTACGAGCAGTACTTC.

This rearrangement joins TRBV4-2 to TRBJ2-5, with 7 bases lining up with TRBD2. V lost 1 base to trimming and J lost 0 bases; unmatched junction nucleotides: 14. The germline gives CDR1 LGHNA, CDR2 YNFKEQ. The CDR3 contains 19 residues. The CDR3 loop reads CASSQGGSLGGNNQETQYF. The CDR3 DNA reads TGTGCCAGCAGCCAAGGGGGATCGCTCGGGGGGAACAACCAAGAGACCCAGTACTTC.

The chain is built from TRBV5-4 and TRBJ1-2, with 7 bases lining up with TRBD1. There are 13 residues in the CDR3. V was clipped by 6 bases and J by 8 bases; unmatched bases: 10. CDR1 is SGHNT and CDR2 is YYREEE in the germline V gene (reference sequence). For the CDR3, the DNA is TGTGCCAGCACGACATACAGGGGCAGAGGCTACACCTTC. This sequence encodes CASTTYRGRGYTF.

This sequence joins TRBV27 and TRBJ2-7; 9 bases agree with TRBD2. Germline values: CDR1 MNHEY, CDR2 SMNVEV (reference sequence). The length of the CDR3 is 14 residues. Losses at the gene ends were 2 bases for V and 5 bases for J; bases not matched to a gene: 4. CDR3: CASSLRRGGHEQYF. CDR3 bases: TGTGCCAGCAGTTTAAGGCGGGGGGGCCACGAGCAGTACTTC.

The chain employs TRBV7-8 and TRBJ1-2; D call uncertain. Germline lookup yields CDR1 SGHVS and CDR2 FQNEAQ. V lost 2 bases to trimming and J lost 4 bases, with 11 bases between them. This CDR3 comprises 14 residues. This CDR3 reads CASSLLTVAYGYTF. The CDR3 DNA sequence: TGTGCCAGCAGCTTACTGACGGTAGCCTATGGCTACACCTTC.